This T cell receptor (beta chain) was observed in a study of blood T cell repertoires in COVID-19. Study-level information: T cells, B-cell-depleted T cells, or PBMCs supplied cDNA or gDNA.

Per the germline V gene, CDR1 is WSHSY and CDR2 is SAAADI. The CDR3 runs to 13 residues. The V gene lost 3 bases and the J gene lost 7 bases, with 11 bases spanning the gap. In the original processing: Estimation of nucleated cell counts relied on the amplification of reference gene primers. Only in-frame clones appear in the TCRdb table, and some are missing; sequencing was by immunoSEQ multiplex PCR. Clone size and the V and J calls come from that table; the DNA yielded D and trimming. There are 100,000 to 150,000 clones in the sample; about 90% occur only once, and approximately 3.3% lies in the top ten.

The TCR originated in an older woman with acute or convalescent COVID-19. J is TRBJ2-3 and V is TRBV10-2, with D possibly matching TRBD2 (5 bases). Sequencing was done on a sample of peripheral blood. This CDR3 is CASSDLAVYTQYF. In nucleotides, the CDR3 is TGCGCCAGCAGTGATCTAGCAGTTTATACGCAGTATTTT.